Each of the 21 T cell receptor beta chains below was sequenced from the same sample in a study of T cell responses to AZD1222 COVID-19 vaccine. TCRdb's table, derived via immunoSEQ multiplex PCR, lists solely in-frame clones and lacks some. The sample has some 150,000 clones, roughly nine tenths seen once. The source was peripheral blood, collected on day 0 of AZD1222 vaccination. Source of these receptors: an adult in good health.

The CDR3 protein is CASSFRESYTF. The CDR3 DNA sequence: TGTGCCAGCAGTTTCAGGGAATCCTACACCTTC. The chain has TRBV12-3 or TRBV12-4 and TRBJ1-2, with a weak D call TRBD1 (5 bases). V was cut by 3 bases and J by 10 bases, with 9 bases left in between. The CDR3 is 11 amino acids.

The chain couples TRBV19 to TRBJ1-5; no clear D. The CDR3 runs to 12 residues. The germline V gene encodes CDR1 LNHDA and CDR2 SQIVND (reference sequence). Trimming stripped 7 bases from V and 5 bases from J, with 9 bases between. CDR3 residues: CASTMEDQPQHF. The DNA for the CDR3 is TGTGCCAGTACCATGGAGGATCAGCCCCAGCATTTT.

The V call is TRBV30, the J call TRBJ2-7; the D gene could be TRBD1 or TRBD2 (5 bases each). From germline, CDR1 is GTSNPN and CDR2 SVGIG (reference sequence). Deletions cut 4 bases from V and 4 bases from J, with 17 bases between. The CDR3 runs 14 residues. CDR3 region: CAWTEGLVAYEQYF. CDR3 bases: TGTGCCTGGACCGAGGGGTTGGTGGCTTACGAGCAGTACTTC.

This chain links TRBV4-1 with TRBJ1-2, with 11 nucleotides matching TRBD1. This CDR3 contains 14 residues. Germline V gene sequence: CDR1 MGHRA, CDR2 YSYEKL. The V segment lost 3 bases and the J segment 4 bases; nucleotides outside the gene matches: 1. CDR3 nucleotides: TGCGCCAGCAGCCAGGACAGGGGGCTCTATGGCTACACCTTC. Translated, it gives CASSQDRGLYGYTF.

This chain joins TRBV10-3 and TRBJ1-6, with D perhaps matching TRBD1 (6 bases). Germline-derived CDR1 and CDR2 are ENHRY and SYGVKD. V was pared by 6 bases and J by 9 bases, with 15 bases between. This CDR3 is 14 amino acids long. Here the CDR3 reads CAISDRGLGSPLHF. In nucleotides, the CDR3 is TGTGCCATCAGCGATCGGGGGCTCGGTTCACCCCTCCACTTT.

V and J are TRBV10-1 and TRBJ2-1; 8 bases are a match to TRBD1. Per germline, CDR1 WNHNN and CDR2 SYGVQD (reference sequence). There are 14 residues in the CDR3. Losses at the gene ends were 9 bases for V and 5 bases for J; bases not matched to a gene: 9. In nucleotides, the CDR3 is TGCGCCAGTAACAGGGGGTCGGGGGACAATGAGCAGTTCTTC. Protein: CASNRGSGDNEQFF.

V usage is TRBV7-3 and J usage is TRBJ1-6, with no clear D. The germline V gene has CDR1 SGHTA and CDR2 FQGTGA. The V and J ends lost 3 bases and 7 bases respectively, with 7 bases between them. CDR3 length: 13 amino acids. The CDR3 DNA sequence: TGTGCCAGCAGCTTTGTTCCGAATTCACCCCTCCACTTT. Its translation: CASSFVPNSPLHF.

This clone occurred a few times. The chain employs TRBV4-3 and TRBJ1-6; D is ambiguous. Germline assignment: CDR1 LGHNA and CDR2 YSLEER. V lost 1 base, J lost 9 bases, and 10 bases lay in between. This CDR3 is 14 amino acids long. DNA of the CDR3: TGCGCCAGCAGCCAAGTCACCAATATTTCACCCCTCCACTTT. It yields the protein CASSQVTNISPLHF.

This chain joins TRBV19 and TRBJ2-7, with TRBD2 identical over 9 bases. CDR1 and CDR2 (germline): LNHDA, SQIVND (reference sequence). The length of the CDR3 is 17 residues. V lost 9 bases and J lost 3; bases outside the gene matches: 18. CDR3 coding DNA: TGTGCCAGGCGGGGGGGACGCCCTCCCGTCTCTTACTACGAGCAGTACTTC. Its translation is CARRGGRPPVSYYEQYF.

This clone was detected only once. This specimen includes other DNA sequences encoding the same CDR3. The chain has TRBV12-3 or TRBV12-4 and TRBJ1-3; D is uncertain. The CDR3 sequence is 12 residues long. V lost 6 bases to trimming and J lost 0 bases, with 3 bases between them. The CDR3 sequence: CASSYSGNTIYF. The CDR3 DNA sequence: TGTGCCAGCAGCTACTCTGGAAACACCATATATTTT.

The CDR3 region is CASSFWTGIGYTF. For the CDR3, the DNA is TGCGCCAGCAGCTTCTGGACAGGGATCGGCTACACCTTC. The gene calls are TRBV4-1 and TRBJ1-2; TRBD1 matches at 8 bases. Trimming took 5 bases from V and 8 from J; bases not matched to a gene: 7. The CDR3 totals 13 residues. Germline CDR1 MGHRA, CDR2 YSYEKL.

V and J are TRBV11-3 and TRBJ2-1, with a possible D match to TRBD1 (5 bases). Germline V gene sequence: CDR1 SGHNT, CDR2 YENEEA. Trimming removed 3 bases from V and 6 bases from J, with 15 bases in between. This CDR3 has 15 residues. The CDR3 is CASSLGRTVGNEQFF. DNA of the CDR3: TGTGCCAGCAGCTTGGGGCGGACGGTCGGCAATGAGCAGTTCTTC.

This clone was seen only once. This sequence joins TRBV7-8 and TRBJ1-1; perhaps TRBD1 as D (6 bases). This CDR3 has 15 amino acids. Trimming pared 5 bases from V and 2 bases from J, leaving 15 bases between. From germline, CDR1 is SGHVS and CDR2 FQNEAQ. Here the CDR3 DNA reads TGTGCCAGCAGCCGGCGGACAGCAGAAAACACTGAAGCTTTCTTT. Encoded protein: CASSRRTAENTEAFF.

The CDR3 sequence: CATIPGQTYTEAFF. CDR3 nucleotide sequence: TGTGCCACAATCCCGGGACAGACATACACTGAAGCTTTCTTT. The V and J genes are TRBV15 and TRBJ1-1, with 7 bases that match TRBD1. Looked up from germline, CDR1 is LNHNV and CDR2 is YYDKDF (reference sequence). The CDR3 runs to 14 residues. The J segment lost 3 bases and the V segment lost 9 bases, leaving 10 bases of the junction unmatched.

This clone was detected only a few times. CDR3 nucleotide sequence: TGTGCCAGCAGCTCCCAGACGGGATTATTTGCAACTAATGAAAAACTGTTTTTT. Its protein product is CASSSQTGLFATNEKLFF. The chain is built from TRBV7-8 and TRBJ1-4; D remains unclear. Germline assignment: CDR1 SGHVS and CDR2 FQNEAQ. Between the trimmed V and J ends, which lost 4 bases and 0 bases, there was a span of 18 bases. The CDR3 consists of 18 residues.

This clone was found a few times. The V gene is TRBV7-9, the J gene TRBJ1-1; TRBD1 is a possible D gene (6 bases). Germline assignment: CDR1 SEHNR and CDR2 FQNEAQ (reference sequence). V was trimmed by 7 bases and J by 1 base, leaving 10 bases between them. The CDR3 is 13 amino acids. CDR3 bases: TGTGCCAGCACCGAACAGGGGAACACTGAAGCTTTCTTT. Amino acids: CASTEQGNTEAFF.

This rearrangement joins TRBV9 to TRBJ1-1; possible D gene TRBD1, 6 bases. The germline CDR1 and CDR2 sequences are SGDLS and YYNGEE. CDR3 length: 15 residues. V was trimmed by 3 bases and J by 2 bases, leaving 14 bases between them. The CDR3 nucleotides read TGTGCCAGCAGCGCTCTACAGGGATCTAACACTGAAGCTTTCTTT. Protein sequence: CASSALQGSNTEAFF.

The CDR3 sequence is CASSPHPPSNTEAFF. CDR3 nucleotide sequence: TGTGCCAGCTCACCTCACCCCCCATCGAACACTGAAGCTTTCTTT. V gene TRBV18 combines with J gene TRBJ1-1, with D unresolved. Germline CDR1 is KGHSH and CDR2 is LQKENI. V shed 3 bases and J shed 1 base, with 12 bases lying between them. The CDR3 runs 15 residues.

The chain uses TRBV29-1 and TRBJ1-5; 7 bases map to TRBD1. The junction had 6 bases not matched to a gene; V was cut back by 4 bases and J by 6 bases. The CDR3 runs to 13 residues. Per germline, CDR1 SQVTM and CDR2 ANQGSEA. This CDR3 reads CSVVGGGGQPQHF. Written as DNA, the CDR3 is TGCAGCGTTGTTGGAGGGGGCGGTCAGCCCCAGCATTTT.

The J gene is TRBJ1-2, the V gene TRBV28; D not resolved. Between the trimmed V and J ends, which lost 7 bases and 0 bases, there was a span of 6 bases. The CDR3 runs 12 residues. Germline lookup yields CDR1 MDHEN and CDR2 SYDVKM. In DNA form, the CDR3 reads TGTGCCAGCACCCCAACTAACTATGGCTACACCTTC. As protein: CASTPTNYGYTF.

The chain has TRBV6-1 and TRBJ1-4, with D maybe TRBD1 (5 bases). Germline CDR1 MNHNS, CDR2 SASEGT. The CDR3 length is 13 residues. The V end lost 3 bases, the J end lost 6 bases, and 8 bases lay between the germline ends. The CDR3 DNA reads as TGTGCCAGCAGTGACAGGGTATATGAAAAACTGTTTTTT. Its protein is CASSDRVYEKLFF.